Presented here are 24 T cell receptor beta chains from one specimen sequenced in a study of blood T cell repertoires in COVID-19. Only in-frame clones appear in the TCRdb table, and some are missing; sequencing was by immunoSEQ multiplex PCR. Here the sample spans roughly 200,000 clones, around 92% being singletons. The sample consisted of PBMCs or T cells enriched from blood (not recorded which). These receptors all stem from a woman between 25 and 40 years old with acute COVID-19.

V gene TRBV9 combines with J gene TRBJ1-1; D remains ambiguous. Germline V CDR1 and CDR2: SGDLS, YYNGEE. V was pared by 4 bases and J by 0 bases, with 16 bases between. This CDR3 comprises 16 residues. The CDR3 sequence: CASSLSRSLMNTEAFF. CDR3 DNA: TGTGCCAGCAGCTTAAGCAGGTCGCTTATGAACACTGAAGCTTTCTTT.

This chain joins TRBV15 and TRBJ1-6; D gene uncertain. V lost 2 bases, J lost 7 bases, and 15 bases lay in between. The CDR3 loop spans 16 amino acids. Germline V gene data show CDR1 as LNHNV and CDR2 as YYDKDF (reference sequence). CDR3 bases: TGTGCCACCAGCAGACATGTCGACACGACAAATTCACCCCTCCACTTT. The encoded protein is CATSRHVDTTNSPLHF.

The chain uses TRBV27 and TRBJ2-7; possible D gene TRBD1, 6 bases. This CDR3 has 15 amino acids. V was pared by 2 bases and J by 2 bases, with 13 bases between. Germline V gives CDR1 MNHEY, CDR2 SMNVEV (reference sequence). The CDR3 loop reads CASSLDGGSAYEQYF. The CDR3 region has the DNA TGTGCCAGCAGTTTAGATGGGGGCTCCGCCTACGAGCAGTACTTC.

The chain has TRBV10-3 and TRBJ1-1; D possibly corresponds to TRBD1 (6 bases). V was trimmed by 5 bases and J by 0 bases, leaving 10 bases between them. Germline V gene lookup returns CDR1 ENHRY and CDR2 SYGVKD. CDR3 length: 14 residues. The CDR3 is CAISMKGVNTEAFF. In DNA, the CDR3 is TGTGCCATCAGTATGAAGGGGGTGAACACTGAAGCTTTCTTT.

The CDR3 region is CASSEFGTPSRSPLHF. The CDR3 DNA is TGTGCCAGCAGTGAGTTTGGGACTCCTTCAAGGTCACCCCTCCACTTT. The rearrangement uses TRBV25-1 and TRBJ1-6; tentatively, D is TRBD1 (5 bases). Germline V gene data show CDR1 as MGHDK and CDR2 as SYGVNS. V gave up 3 bases and J gave up 10 bases, with 19 bases separating them. The CDR3 covers 16 residues.

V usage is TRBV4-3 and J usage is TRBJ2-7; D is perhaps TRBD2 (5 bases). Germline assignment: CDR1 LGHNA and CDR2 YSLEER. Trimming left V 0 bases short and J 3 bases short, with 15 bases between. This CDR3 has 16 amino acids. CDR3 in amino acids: CASSQDARRGIYEQYF. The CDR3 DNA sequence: TGCGCCAGCAGCCAAGATGCCAGGAGAGGGATCTACGAGCAGTACTTC.

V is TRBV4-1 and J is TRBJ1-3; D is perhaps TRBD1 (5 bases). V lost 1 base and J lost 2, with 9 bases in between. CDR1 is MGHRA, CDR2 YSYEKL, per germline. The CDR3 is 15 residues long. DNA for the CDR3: TGCGCCAGCAGCCAAGGCTCAGGGCCTGGAAACACCATATATTTT. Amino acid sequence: CASSQGSGPGNTIYF.

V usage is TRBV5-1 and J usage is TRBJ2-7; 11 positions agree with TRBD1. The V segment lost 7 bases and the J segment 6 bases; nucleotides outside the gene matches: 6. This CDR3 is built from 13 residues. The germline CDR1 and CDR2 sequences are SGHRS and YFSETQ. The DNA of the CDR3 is TGCGCCAGCGCCGGGGACAGGGGGAGCGAGCAGTACTTC. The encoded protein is CASAGDRGSEQYF. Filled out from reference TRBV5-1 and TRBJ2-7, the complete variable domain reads KAGVTQTPRYLIKTRGQQVTLSCSPISGHRSVSWYQQTPGQGLQFLFEYFSETQRNKGNFPGRFSGRQFSNSRSEMNVSTLELGDSALYLCASAGDRGSEQYFGPGTRLTVT.

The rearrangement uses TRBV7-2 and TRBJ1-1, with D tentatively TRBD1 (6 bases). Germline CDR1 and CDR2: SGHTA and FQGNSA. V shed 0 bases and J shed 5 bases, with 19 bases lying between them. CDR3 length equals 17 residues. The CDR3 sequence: CASSLAPATGLGTEAFF. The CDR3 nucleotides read TGTGCCAGCAGCTTAGCGCCAGCCACAGGGCTTGGGACTGAAGCTTTCTTT.

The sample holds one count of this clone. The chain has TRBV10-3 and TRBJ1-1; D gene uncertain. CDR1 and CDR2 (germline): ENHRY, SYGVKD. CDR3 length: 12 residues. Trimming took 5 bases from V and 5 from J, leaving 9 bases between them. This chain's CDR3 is CAISTVTTEAFF. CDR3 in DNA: TGTGCCATCAGTACAGTTACGACTGAAGCTTTCTTT.

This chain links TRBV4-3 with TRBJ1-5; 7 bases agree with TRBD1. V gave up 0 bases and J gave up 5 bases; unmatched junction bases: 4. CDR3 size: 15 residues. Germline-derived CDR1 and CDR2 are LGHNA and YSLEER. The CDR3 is CASSQDYRGDQPQHF. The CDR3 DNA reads TGCGCCAGCAGCCAAGATTACAGGGGCGATCAGCCCCAGCATTTT.

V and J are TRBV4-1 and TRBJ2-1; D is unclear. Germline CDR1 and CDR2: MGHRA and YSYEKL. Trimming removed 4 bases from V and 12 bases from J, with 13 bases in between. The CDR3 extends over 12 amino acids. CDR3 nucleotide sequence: TGCGCCAGCAGCCGAGCCGGTGCAGGGCAGTTCTTC. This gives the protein CASSRAGAGQFF.

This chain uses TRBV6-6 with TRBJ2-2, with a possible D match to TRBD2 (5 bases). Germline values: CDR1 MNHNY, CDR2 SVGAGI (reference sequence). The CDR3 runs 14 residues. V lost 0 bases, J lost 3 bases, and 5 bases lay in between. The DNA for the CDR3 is TGTGCCAGCAGTTACTCGAGGGACACCGGGGAGCTGTTTTTT. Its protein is CASSYSRDTGELFF.

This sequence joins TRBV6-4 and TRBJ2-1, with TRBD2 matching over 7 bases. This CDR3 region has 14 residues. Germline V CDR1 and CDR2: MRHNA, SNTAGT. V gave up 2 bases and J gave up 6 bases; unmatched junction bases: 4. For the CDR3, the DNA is TGTGCCAGCAGTGACATTACGGGGGGCAATGAGCAGTTCTTC. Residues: CASSDITGGNEQFF.

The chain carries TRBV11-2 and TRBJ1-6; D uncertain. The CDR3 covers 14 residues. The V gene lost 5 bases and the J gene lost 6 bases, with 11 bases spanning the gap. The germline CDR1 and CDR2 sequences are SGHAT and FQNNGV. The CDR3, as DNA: TGTGCCAGCAGCAATTCGGGATTTAATTCACCCCTCCACTTT. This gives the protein CASSNSGFNSPLHF.

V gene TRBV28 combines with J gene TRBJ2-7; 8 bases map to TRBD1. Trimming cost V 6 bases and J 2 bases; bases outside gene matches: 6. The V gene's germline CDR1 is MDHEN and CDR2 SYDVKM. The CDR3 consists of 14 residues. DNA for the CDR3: TGTGCCAGCAGCGGCGGGACAGGTGCCTACGAGCAGTACTTC. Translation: CASSGGTGAYEQYF. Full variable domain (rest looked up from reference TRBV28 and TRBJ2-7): DVKVTQSSRYLVKRTGEKVFLECVQDMDHENMFWYRQDPGLGLRLIYFSYDVKMKEKGDIPEGYSVSREKKERFSLILESASTNQTSMYLCASSGGTGAYEQYFGPGTRLTVT.

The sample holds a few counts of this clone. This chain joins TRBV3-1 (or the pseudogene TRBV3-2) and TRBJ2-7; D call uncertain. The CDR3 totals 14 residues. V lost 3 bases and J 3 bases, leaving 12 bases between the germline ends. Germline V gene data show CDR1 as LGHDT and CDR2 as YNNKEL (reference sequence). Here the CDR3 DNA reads TGTGCCAGCAGCCAGATGACATTCTACTACGAGCAGTACTTC. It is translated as CASSQMTFYYEQYF.

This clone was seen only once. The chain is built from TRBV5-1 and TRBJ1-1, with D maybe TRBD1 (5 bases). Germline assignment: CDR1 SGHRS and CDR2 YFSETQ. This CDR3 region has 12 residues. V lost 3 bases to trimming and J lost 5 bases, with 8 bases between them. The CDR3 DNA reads TGCGCCAGCAGCTGGCGGGGGACTGAAGCTTTCTTT. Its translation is CASSWRGTEAFF.

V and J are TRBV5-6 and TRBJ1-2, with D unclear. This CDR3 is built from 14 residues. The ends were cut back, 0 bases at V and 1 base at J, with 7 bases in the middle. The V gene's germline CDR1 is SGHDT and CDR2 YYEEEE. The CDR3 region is CASSLGRNNYGYTF. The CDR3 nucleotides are TGTGCCAGCAGCTTGGGGCGGAATAACTATGGCTACACCTTC.

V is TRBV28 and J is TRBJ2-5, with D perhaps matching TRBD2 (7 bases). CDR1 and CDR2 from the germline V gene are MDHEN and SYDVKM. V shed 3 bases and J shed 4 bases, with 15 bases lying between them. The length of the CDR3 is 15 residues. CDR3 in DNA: TGTGCCAGCAGTTTGGGGCGGGGGACACTAGAGACCCAGTACTTC. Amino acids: CASSLGRGTLETQYF.

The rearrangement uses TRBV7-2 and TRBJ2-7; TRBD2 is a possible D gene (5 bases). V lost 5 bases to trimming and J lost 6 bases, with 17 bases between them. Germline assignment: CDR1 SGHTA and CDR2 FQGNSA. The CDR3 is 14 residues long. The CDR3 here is CASSVVPERAEQYF. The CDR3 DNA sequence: TGTGCCAGCAGCGTGGTTCCGGAGAGGGCCGAGCAGTACTTC.

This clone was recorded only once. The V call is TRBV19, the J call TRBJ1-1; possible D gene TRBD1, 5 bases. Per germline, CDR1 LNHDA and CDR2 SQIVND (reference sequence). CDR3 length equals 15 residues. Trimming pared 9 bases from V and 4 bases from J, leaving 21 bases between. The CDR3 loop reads CASSSPNRMGTEAFF. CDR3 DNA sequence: TGTGCCAGCAGCTCCCCGAACAGGATGGGCACTGAAGCTTTCTTT.

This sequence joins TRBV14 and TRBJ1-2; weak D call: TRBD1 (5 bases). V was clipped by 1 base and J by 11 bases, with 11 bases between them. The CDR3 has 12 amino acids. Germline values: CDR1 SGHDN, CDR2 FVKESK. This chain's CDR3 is CASSQATENYTF. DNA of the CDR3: TGTGCCAGCAGCCAAGCGACAGAGAATTACACCTTC.

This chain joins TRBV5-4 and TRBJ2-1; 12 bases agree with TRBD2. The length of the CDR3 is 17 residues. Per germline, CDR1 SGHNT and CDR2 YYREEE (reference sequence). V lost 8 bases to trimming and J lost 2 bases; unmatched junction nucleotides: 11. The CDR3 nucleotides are TGTGCCAGTTCTAGCGGGGGGGTCATTGGCACCTACAATGAGCAGTTCTTC. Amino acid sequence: CASSSGGVIGTYNEQFF.